This T cell receptor (beta chain) was recorded in a study of cytomegalovirus exposure and HLA in healthy donors (dated by TCRdb to 2016 to 2017). Describing the broader study: An earlier analysis of a few hundred of the donors reported 276 Gb of sequence data and approximately 120 million unique TCR beta sequences obtained from about 200 million T cells. A later analysis re-analyzed previously published TCR beta repertoires from roughly 630 donors and added high-resolution HLA genotyping to study TCR occurrence patterns. The aim of the study was to test whether cataloging public T cell receptors could identify signatures of past pathogen exposure. Approximately 300 gigabases of sequencing data and around 85 million unique TCR sequences made up an early release that covered several hundred HLA-typed donors. Donor age, sex, ethnicity and CMV serostatus were collected together with the repertoire data. Of the roughly 410 genotyped donors, less than 90% were placed in the genetic ancestry cluster associated with self-reported Caucasian donors. The number of donors typed differed by locus, with roughly 620-630 for A, B, C, DRB1 and DQB1, roughly 520 for DQA1, some 570 for DPA1, and about 450 for DPB1. All discovery cohort repertoires had been generated using a single sequencing platform. Because of strong linkage in the cohort, roughly five DR-DQ haplotypes were treated as single units for association and clustering. Rather than drawing on any new phenotypic data, the later analysis identified candidate immune exposures from TCR beta sequences and the way those sequences occurred across donors. A separate validation cohort of about 110 different subjects was used in addition to the approximately 610-subject first cohort. HLA typing covered class I and class II loci at four-digit resolution. In a later genetic analysis, genome-wide SNP genotypes for about 55% of the roughly 700 donors were used, and that subset was treated as a discovery cohort. Among 398 genotyped donors of the cohort, an average of approximately 240,000 unique TCR beta nucleotide sequences was sequenced per donor, of which 15% to 20% were non-productive. In an earlier analysis of more than 550 of the donors, high-throughput TCR beta sequencing was used to judge whether each TCR beta V gene segment behaved as functional or pseudogenic. The study profiled the T cell repertoires of 666 subjects by immunosequencing and related them to cytomegalovirus serostatus. To predict cytomegalovirus infection status, the study brought together high-throughput TCR immunosequencing, statistical association of individual TCRs with disease status, and machine learning.

There are 13 amino acids in the CDR3, from cysteine to phenylalanine inclusive. Of the read, only the CDR3 DNA is kept; its 39 bases are in frame from base 1. The germline V gene encodes CDR1 SEHNR and CDR2 FQNEAQ (reference sequence). Here V drops 6 bases and J drops 6 bases, and the junction holds 4 bases not matched to any gene. Only a few counts were recorded for this clone. Its antigen has not been determined. Per-base qualities were not stored, and no clone one base away is much larger. Summary of the overall study and its limitations: The 87-base-pair reads could not distinguish some IMGT-functional V segments, including TRBV6-2 and TRBV6-3, so those segments were excluded. The classifier was reported to diagnose cytomegalovirus status with high specificity and sensitivity in both the original and validation cohorts. In a later analysis, over 15,000 TCR beta sequences were associated with specific HLA alleles at a false discovery rate of 0.05. The presence/absence analyses assumed that sequencing depth was roughly uniform across donors, and that assumption may not be true. V-gene and J-gene trimming of TCR beta chains was associated with a missense DCLRE1C variant in a later genetic analysis, and the association was replicated in an independent cohort. A further reported finding was that TCR beta sequences accurately predicted the HLA-A and HLA-B alleles for most subjects in the first cohort. Immune exposure information for the cohort was limited to CMV serostatus. In a later analysis, most CMV-associated TCR beta chains were found to appear HLA-restricted, with HLA associations seemingly driven largely by CMV exposure. According to the authors, the approach could potentially be generalized to other disease states and immunological phenotypes. When HLA alleles, especially DR and DQ, strongly co-occurred, attributing TCR associations to individual alleles was difficult. While some public TCRs were present in many individuals, most TCR sequences turned up only very rarely across donors. According to a later genetic analysis, donors in an Asian-associated ancestry cluster had fewer N-insertions in productive TCRs than the approximately 700-donor mean. According to a later analysis, TCR association rates differed among HLA loci, with DRB1 alleles showing the most associated TCRs and HLA-C alleles showing the fewest. Correlated functional status among segregating V segments might be attributable to linkage disequilibrium, but an unknown experimental factor could not be ruled out. This cohort had only TCR beta chains sequenced, and the lack of alpha or paired-chain data limited which features could be detected. A group of highly shared sequence variants was considered likely to be a technical artifact of the sequencing pipeline. Because HLA typing was missing for some donors at each locus, association tests included only the typed subset. A later analysis reported that several top co-occurrence clusters appeared linked to parvovirus B19, influenza, CMV and Epstein-Barr virus. A few of the identified cytomegalovirus-associated TCR beta chains were confirmed in vitro to be specific for cytomegalovirus antigens. Because counts were too low, about 18 rarely observed V segments, including chromosome 9 orphons, were excluded from the earlier analysis of 587 of the donors. Compared with equally common non-associated chains, HLA-associated TCR beta chains in a later analysis were more clonally expanded and had lower generation probabilities. An earlier analysis of roughly 570 of the donors showed that most TCR beta V segments appeared in productive rearrangements either about 90% or about 30% of the time, which broadly matched IMGT annotations. A total of 164 TCR beta chains were listed by the study as associated with cytomegalovirus.

The cohort consisted of more than 650 healthy bone marrow donors. At the time of sampling, all cohort members were nominally healthy, though unrecorded immune exposures were likely present. Of the 666 cohort members, 289 had a positive CMV serostatus and about 350 had a negative one, while no CMV serostatus was recorded for the donor. Every donor gave a peripheral blood sample, and the peripheral blood mononuclear cells from that sample were used for TCR beta sequencing. Genomic DNA extraction from the blood cell samples was performed with the Qiagen DNeasy Blood Extraction Kit. Receptor libraries were prepared by the immunoSEQ multiplex PCR assay. For the multiplex PCR, a mixture combining 60 forward primers for TCR Vbeta segments and 13 reverse primers for TCR Jbeta segments was used. Amplification of the CDR3 region of rearranged TCR beta genes was performed with a multiplex PCR assay on genomic DNA. The Illumina HiSeq System was used to sequence the amplified TCR beta libraries as 87-base-pair reads. The study's own analysis went as follows. A later analysis counted about 80 million unique TCR beta chains across the 666 repertoires, and some 11 million of these chains were shared by at least two donors. Raw reads were error-corrected and collapsed into unique sequences by a nearest-neighbor algorithm in which closely related sequences were merged to remove PCR and sequencing errors. CDR3 sequences were aligned to IMGT reference sequences to assign V, D and J gene segments. For a sequence to be retained, a match of at least six nucleotides to both a V gene segment and a J gene segment was required. Rearrangements were classified as productive when the CDR3 lacked stop codons and remained in frame with V and J, and all other rearrangements were classified as non-productive. Following IMGT convention, CDR3 was defined as the stretch from the second conserved V-encoded cysteine to the conserved J-encoded phenylalanine. The earlier analysis of fewer than 700 of the donors excluded sequences that lacked an unambiguous match to a single V gene segment. In an earlier analysis of a few hundred of the donors, V segments were called functional above 56.7% productive rearrangements and were called segregating when the between-donor standard deviation exceeded 5%. To diagnose cytomegalovirus status from the catalog of TCR beta chain sequences, a statistical classification framework was built. In a later analysis, V and J genes were assigned by comparing TCR nucleotide sequences against IMGT/GENE-DB human TR gene sequences. The TCRdist pipeline was used in a later analysis to assign CDR3 sequences and most-parsimonious VDJ recombination scenarios. In a later analysis, each TCR beta chain was defined by its CDR3 amino acid sequence together with its V-gene family, and reads lacking a unique V-gene family were excluded. A later analysis removed 550 to 700 highly shared, low-generation-probability nucleotide sequences to deal with suspected cross-contamination and a sequencing artifact. For each public chain, a later analysis derived a clonal expansion index from normalized ranks of inferred template counts within each repertoire. Generation probabilities in a later analysis came from a VDJ recombination model fitted to out-of-frame rearrangements, and those results were checked against IGoR. In a later analysis, TCR-TCR, TCR-HLA and TCR-CMV co-occurrence was scored with hypergeometric tests, and a repertoire-size bias correction was applied to TCR pairs. A later analysis estimated false discovery rates by permuting HLA or CMV assignments 20 times. In a later analysis, co-occurring TCRs were grouped with DBSCAN, and TCRdist sequence similarity was added when clustering was performed within HLA-allele-positive subsets. Co-occurrence clustering excluded repertoires with fewer than 30,000 or more than 120,000 public chains, plus five with anomalous nucleotide sharing. TCRdb mirrors the immuneACCESS table, restricted to in-frame sequences. Some clones are absent from its copies; in checked studies, under half trace to an unresolved V gene, and the reason for the others is unknown. V and J calls and clone size are copied from that table; D and trimming were computed from the DNA. The sample table records 120,000 or so clones; 80% of these occur just once. The top ten clonotypes cover under 1.2% of the sample.

Sequenced material: PBMCs. This sequence was found in a human donor in good health. Here the chain combines TRBV7-9 and TRBJ1-2; TRBD1 matches 10 bases in the middle. The DNA sequence is as follows: TGTGCCAGCAGGATTGGACAGGGGGATGGCTACACCTTC. This sequence encodes CASRIGQGDGYTF.